This T cell receptor beta chain comes out of a study of CD8+ T cells in alopecia areata. A note on this clone: Its target is not known.

TCR sequencing used cDNA made by reverse transcription of extracted RNA. Sequencing used immunoSEQ multiplex PCR; TCRdb keeps in-frame clones, though not all of them. The table lists roughly 100,000 clones, roughly half of them singletons. Points from the study as a whole: Mice showed clearer TCR sharing than patients did, a gap that was possibly HLA-related. Normal-skin resident alphabeta T cells also appear among scalp sample sequences. Affected lesional scalp, above all in alopecia totalis/universalis, was more clonal than normal scalp.

This TCR was sampled from a human donor in good health. Source material: CD4+ T cells sorted from blood.

The CDR3 is CASSTPGLRETQYF. In DNA form, the CDR3 reads TGTGCCAGCAGCACTCCGGGACTGCGGGAGACCCAGTACTTC. J is TRBJ2-5 and V is TRBV9; tentatively, D is TRBD2 (6 bases). Germline CDR1 is SGDLS and CDR2 is YYNGEE. Trimming took off 4 bases at V and 5 bases at J, with 15 bases between the two ends. This CDR3 spans 14 amino acids. The full variable domain, in which reference TRBV9 and TRBJ2-5 provide the parts outside the CDR3, is DSGVTQTPKHLITATGQRVTLRCSPRSGDLSVYWYQQSLDQGLQFLIQYYNGEERAKGNILERFSAQQFPDLHSELNLSSLELGDSALYFCASSTPGLRETQYFGPGTRLLVL.